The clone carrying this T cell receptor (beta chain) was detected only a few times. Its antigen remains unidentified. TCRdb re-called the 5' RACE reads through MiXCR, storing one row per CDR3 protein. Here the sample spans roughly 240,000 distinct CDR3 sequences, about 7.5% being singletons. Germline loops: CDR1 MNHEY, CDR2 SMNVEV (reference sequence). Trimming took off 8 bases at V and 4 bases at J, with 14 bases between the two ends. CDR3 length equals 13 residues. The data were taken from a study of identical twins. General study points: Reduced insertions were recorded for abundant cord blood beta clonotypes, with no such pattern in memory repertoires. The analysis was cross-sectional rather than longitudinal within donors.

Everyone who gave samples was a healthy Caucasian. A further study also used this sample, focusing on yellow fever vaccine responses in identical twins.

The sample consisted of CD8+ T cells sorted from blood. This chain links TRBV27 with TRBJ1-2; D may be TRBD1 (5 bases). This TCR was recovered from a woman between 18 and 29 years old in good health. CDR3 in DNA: TGTGCCAGCCAAGAGGGGAGTGGCTATGGCTACACCTTC. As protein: CASQEGSGYGYTF.